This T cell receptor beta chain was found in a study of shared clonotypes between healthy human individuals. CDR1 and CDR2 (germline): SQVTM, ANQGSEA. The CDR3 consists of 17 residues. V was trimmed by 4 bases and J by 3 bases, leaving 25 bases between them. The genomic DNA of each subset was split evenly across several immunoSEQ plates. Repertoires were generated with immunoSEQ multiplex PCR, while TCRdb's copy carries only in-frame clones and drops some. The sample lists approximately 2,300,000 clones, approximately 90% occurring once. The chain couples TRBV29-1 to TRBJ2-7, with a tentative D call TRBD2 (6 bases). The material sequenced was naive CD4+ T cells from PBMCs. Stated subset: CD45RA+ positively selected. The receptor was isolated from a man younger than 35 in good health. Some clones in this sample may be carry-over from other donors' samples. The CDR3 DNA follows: TGCAGCGTTGGGGGCCGACAGTTACTTGGAGGGCACTACGAGCAGTACTTC. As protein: CSVGGRQLLGGHYEQYF.